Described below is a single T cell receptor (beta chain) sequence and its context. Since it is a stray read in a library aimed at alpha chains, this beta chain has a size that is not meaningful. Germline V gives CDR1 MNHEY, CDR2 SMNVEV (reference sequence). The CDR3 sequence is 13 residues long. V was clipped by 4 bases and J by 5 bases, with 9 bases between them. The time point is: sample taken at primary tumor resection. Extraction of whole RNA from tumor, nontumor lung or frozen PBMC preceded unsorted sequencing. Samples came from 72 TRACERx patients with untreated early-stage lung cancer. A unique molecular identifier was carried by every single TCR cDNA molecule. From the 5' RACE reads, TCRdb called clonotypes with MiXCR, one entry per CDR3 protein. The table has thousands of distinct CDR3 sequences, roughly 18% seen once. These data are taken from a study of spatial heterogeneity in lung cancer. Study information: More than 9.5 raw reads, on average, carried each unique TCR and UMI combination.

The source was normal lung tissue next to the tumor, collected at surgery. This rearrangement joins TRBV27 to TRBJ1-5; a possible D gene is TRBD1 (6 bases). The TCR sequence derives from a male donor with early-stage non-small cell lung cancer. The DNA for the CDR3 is TGTGCCAGCAGTTCCACAGGGTATCAGCCCCAGCATTTT. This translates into CASSSTGYQPQHF.